This T cell receptor beta chain was sequenced in a study of T cell clonotyping in hematopoietic cell transplantation. This CDR3 comprises 18 residues. Germline values: CDR1 SGDLS, CDR2 YYNGEE. Trimming left V 3 bases short and J 6 bases short, with 24 bases between. About this clone itself: The antigen is not known.

Findings of the study overall: Broader posttransplant TCR repertoire diversity was predicted by graft donor and pretransplant recipient Inverse Simpson Index values. Pathologically expanded recipient clonotypes increased progressively from day 30 to day 180 as diversity fell. Few recipient clonotypes overlapped donors; over 95% were de novo at given depth.

Regarding time point: recipient sample about 28 days before transplant, after cytoreduction. Sequencing was performed with immunoSEQ multiplex PCR; in TCRdb, only in-frame clones are kept and a portion is missing. The data show several thousand clones, with 87% seen just once and 25% to 35% held by the top ten. The V gene is TRBV9, the J gene TRBJ1-4; no firm D call. Sequenced here: peripheral blood mononuclear cells, sampled before stem cell transplant. This receptor was obtained from a woman aged 55 to 70 with acute myeloid leukemia. Some clones in this sample may be carry-over from other donors' samples. CDR3 nucleotides: TGTGCCAGCAGCGGCGCCCTGACCAATGTGGGGTCCCATGAAAAACTGTTTTTT. Its translation: CASSGALTNVGSHEKLFF.